This T cell receptor beta chain was captured by sequencing in a study of shared clonotypes between healthy human individuals. Study results and caveats: Generation probabilities of non-shared clonotypes were lower (relative to those shared by all four donors).

Germline CDR1 and CDR2: MGHDK and SYGVNS. The V end lost 8 bases, the J end lost 0 bases, and 5 bases lay between the germline ends. This CDR3 comprises 12 residues. The authors' processing: From ImmunoSEQ came sequences covering only the junction and carrying no quality scores, so filtering differed. The table came from immunoSEQ multiplex PCR; TCRdb's copy has only in-frame clones and leaves some out. That table is the source of V, J and clone size, and D and trimming were worked out from the DNA. The table includes millions of clones, just over 90% detected once. Note on this clone: Its matching antigen is unknown.

The rearrangement uses TRBV25-1 and TRBJ1-3; D gene ambiguous. The specimen sequenced was naive CD4+ T cells sorted from blood. Subset denoted: CD45RA+ positively selected. The sequence was collected from a man younger than 35 in good health. The CDR3 DNA sequence: TGTGCCAGCCTAAGCTCTGGAAACACCATATATTTT. As protein: CASLSSGNTIYF.